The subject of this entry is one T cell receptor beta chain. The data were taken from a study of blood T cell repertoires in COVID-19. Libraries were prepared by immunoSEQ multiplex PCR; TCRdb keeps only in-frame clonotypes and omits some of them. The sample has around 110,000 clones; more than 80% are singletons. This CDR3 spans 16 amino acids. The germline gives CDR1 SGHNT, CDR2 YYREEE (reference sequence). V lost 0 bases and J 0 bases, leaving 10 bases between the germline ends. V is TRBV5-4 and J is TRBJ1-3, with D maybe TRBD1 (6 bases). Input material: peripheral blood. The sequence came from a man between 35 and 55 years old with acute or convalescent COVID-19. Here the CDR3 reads CASSLAQGISGNTIYF. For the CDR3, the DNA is TGTGCCAGCAGCTTGGCACAGGGCATCTCTGGAAACACCATATATTTT.